This T cell receptor beta chain was documented in a study of OX40 agonist ivuxolimab in advanced cancers. Overall study: Dosing consisted of intravenous ivuxolimab at 0.01 to 10 mg/kg every 2 weeks. Partial responses were achieved by three patients: one hepatocellular carcinoma, two cutaneous melanoma. Study conclusions and caveats: The investigators did not determine what antigen specificity the expanded peripheral T cells had.

The CDR3 contains 13 residues. Germline V gene lookup returns CDR1 ENHRY and CDR2 SYGVKD. J gave up 4 bases and V 6 bases, and 3 bases lay outside the gene matches. People who had autoimmune disease history or systemic immunosuppression were excluded. Profiling relied on immunoSEQ multiplex PCR, and the TCRdb table lists in-frame clones only, not all of them. The table has roughly 48,000 clones, around 82% seen once; the top ten hold about 2%. On this clone itself: The target antigen is unknown.

This TCR derives from an adult with an advanced solid tumor such as melanoma, head and neck, liver or kidney cancer. The chain recombines TRBV10-3 with TRBJ2-5, with 9 positions matching TRBD1. The sample here was CD4+ or CD8+ T cells sorted from blood, taken in a trial of the OX40 agonist ivuxolimab. CDR3 in DNA: TGTGCCATCAGGGGACAGGGCGGAGAGACCCAGTACTTC. Translated: CAIRGQGGETQYF.